What follows are 4 T cell receptor beta chains derived from one specimen sequenced in a study of cytomegalovirus exposure and HLA in healthy donors. Vbeta (60) and Jbeta (13) primers were used in the PCR. Only in-frame clones appear in the TCRdb table, and some are missing; sequencing was by immunoSEQ multiplex PCR. There are approximately 190,000 clones in the sample; around four fifths occur only once, and approximately 1.6% lies in the top ten. Sequenced sample: PBMCs. The receptors originated from a man between 40 and 49 years old in good health and CMV-seropositive.

As concerns this clone: Distinct nucleotide sequences in the sample also encode this CDR3. The V gene is TRBV5-1, the J gene TRBJ2-5, with D possibly matching TRBD1 (6 bases). The ends were cut back, 3 bases at V and 2 bases at J, with 11 bases in the middle. Germline CDR1 and CDR2: SGHRS and YFSETQ. CDR3 size: 14 residues. Here the CDR3 reads CASSSQGTQETQYF. CDR3 in DNA: TGCGCCAGCAGCTCCCAGGGGACGCAAGAGACCCAGTACTTC.

This clone was seen only a few times. V and J are TRBV6-5 and TRBJ2-7; no definite D call. Germline V CDR1 and CDR2: MNHEY, SVGAGI. Trimming cost V 6 bases and J 0 bases, with 9 bases left between them. This CDR3 has 13 residues. CDR3 sequence: CASSPPVSYEQYF. The CDR3 DNA reads TGTGCCAGCAGCCCCCCGGTCTCCTACGAGCAGTACTTC.

J is TRBJ2-5 and V is TRBV14, with 13 bases fitting TRBD2. V shed 4 bases and J 7 bases; nucleotides not matched to a gene: 6. Looked up from germline, CDR1 is SGHDN and CDR2 is FVKESK. The CDR3 extends over 15 amino acids. The CDR3 nucleotides read TGTGCCAGCAGCCCCCGGACTAGCGGGAGCTGGACCCAGTACTTC. Protein sequence: CASSPRTSGSWTQYF.

The rearrangement joins TRBV7-2 to TRBJ1-1; D unresolved. The germline V gene has CDR1 SGHTA and CDR2 FQGNSA. Trimming left V 1 base short and J 0 bases short, with 6 bases between. This CDR3 comprises 14 residues. CDR3 protein: CASSLEHMNTEAFF. The CDR3 DNA reads TGTGCCAGCAGCTTAGAGCATATGAACACTGAAGCTTTCTTT.